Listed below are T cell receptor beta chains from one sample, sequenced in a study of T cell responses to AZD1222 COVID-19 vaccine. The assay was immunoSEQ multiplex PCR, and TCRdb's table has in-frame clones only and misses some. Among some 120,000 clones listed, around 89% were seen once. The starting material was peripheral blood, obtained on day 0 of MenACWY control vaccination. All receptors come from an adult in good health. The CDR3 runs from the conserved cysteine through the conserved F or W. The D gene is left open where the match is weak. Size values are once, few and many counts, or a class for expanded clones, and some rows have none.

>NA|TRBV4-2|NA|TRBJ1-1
CASSPGQRMNTEAFF
TGTGCCAGCAGCCCCGGACAGAGGATGAACACTGAAGCTTTCTTT
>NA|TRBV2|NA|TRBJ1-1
CASSETGRNTEAFF
TGTGCCAGCAGTGAAACCGGGAGGAACACTGAAGCTTTCTTT
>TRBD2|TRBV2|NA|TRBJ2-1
CASSSIAGYNEQFF
TGTGCCAGCAGTTCAATAGCGGGATACAATGAGCAGTTCTTC
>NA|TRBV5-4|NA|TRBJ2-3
CASSLGLETTDTQYF
TGTGCCAGCAGCTTGGGACTAGAAACCACAGATACGCAGTATTTT
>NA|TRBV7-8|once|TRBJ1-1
CASSSPGAGVNTEAFF
TGTGCCAGCAGCTCCCCAGGGGCAGGGGTGAACACTGAAGCTTTCTTT
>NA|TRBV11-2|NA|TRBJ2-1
CASSLASAYNEQFF
TGTGCCAGCAGCCTAGCCAGCGCGTACAATGAGCAGTTCTTC
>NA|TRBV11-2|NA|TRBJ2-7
CASSLTPGLYEQYF
TGTGCCAGCAGCTTAACCCCCGGGCTATACGAGCAGTACTTC
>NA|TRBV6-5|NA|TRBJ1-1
CASSYLGAKAFF
TGTGCCAGCAGTTACTTGGGTGCCAAAGCTTTCTTT
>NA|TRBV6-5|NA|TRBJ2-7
CASSYLQGEYF
TGTGCCAGCAGTTACCTGCAGGGAGAGTACTTC
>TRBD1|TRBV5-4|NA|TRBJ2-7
CASSRQGADEQYF
TGTGCCAGCAGCCGACAGGGGGCTGACGAGCAGTACTTC
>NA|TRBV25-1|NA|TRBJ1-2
CASSYDSYGYTF
TGTGCCAGCAGTTATGACAGCTATGGCTACACCTTC
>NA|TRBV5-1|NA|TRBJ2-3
CASSPGGTDTQYF
TGCGCCAGCAGCCCCGGTGGCACAGATACGCAGTATTTT
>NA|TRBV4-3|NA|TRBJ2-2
CASSRTASDRPNTGELFF
TGCGCCAGCAGCCGAACAGCGTCTGACAGACCGAACACCGGGGAGCTGTTTTTT
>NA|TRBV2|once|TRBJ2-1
CASSYGVDYEQFF
TGTGCCAGCAGTTACGGGGTGGACTATGAGCAGTTCTTC
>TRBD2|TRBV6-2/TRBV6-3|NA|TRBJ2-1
CASSSAGGYNEQFF
TGTGCCAGCAGTTCGGCGGGAGGGTACAATGAGCAGTTCTTC
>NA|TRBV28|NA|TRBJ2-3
CASSLRWATDTQYF
TGTGCCAGCAGTTTACGTTGGGCCACAGATACGCAGTATTTT
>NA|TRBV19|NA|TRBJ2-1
CASSTPTSYNEQFF
TGTGCCAGTAGTACCCCGACTAGCTACAATGAGCAGTTCTTC
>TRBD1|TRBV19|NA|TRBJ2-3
CASSDRTGKLDTQYF
TGTGCCAGTAGTGACCGGACAGGCAAACTGGATACGCAGTATTTT
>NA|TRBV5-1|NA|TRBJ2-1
CASSLARNEQFF
TGCGCCAGCAGCTTGGCCCGGAATGAGCAGTTCTTC
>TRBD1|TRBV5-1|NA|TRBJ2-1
CASSLPGTGGRDEQFF
TGCGCCAGCAGCCTCCCCGGGACAGGGGGCCGGGATGAGCAGTTCTTC
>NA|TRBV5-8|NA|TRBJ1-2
CASRNTGTNYGYTF
TGTGCCAGCAGAAATACCGGGACTAACTATGGCTACACCTTC
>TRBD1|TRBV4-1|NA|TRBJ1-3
CASSPTGGFGNTIYF
TGCGCCAGCAGCCCTACAGGGGGCTTTGGAAACACCATATATTTT
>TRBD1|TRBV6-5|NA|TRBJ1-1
CASSYSDRGPTEAFF
TGTGCCAGCAGTTACTCGGACAGGGGGCCCACTGAAGCTTTCTTT
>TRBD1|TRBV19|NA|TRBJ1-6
CASSGQGVNSPLHF
TGTGCCAGTAGTGGACAGGGGGTTAATTCACCCCTCCACTTT
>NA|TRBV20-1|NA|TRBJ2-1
CSASPGSYNEQFF
TGCAGTGCTAGTCCAGGTTCCTACAATGAGCAGTTCTTC
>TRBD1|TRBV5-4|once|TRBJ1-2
CASSSGQGEFYGYTF
TGTGCCAGCAGCTCTGGGCAGGGGGAGTTCTATGGCTACACCTTC
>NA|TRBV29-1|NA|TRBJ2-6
CSVVIGLSSGANVLTF
TGCAGCGTTGTTATAGGGCTTAGTTCTGGGGCCAACGTCCTGACTTTC
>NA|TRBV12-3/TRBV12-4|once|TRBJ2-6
CATRRGGANVLTF
TGTGCCACCAGGCGCGGTGGGGCCAACGTCCTGACTTTC
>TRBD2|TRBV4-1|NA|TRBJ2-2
CASSQQQSIGRAGSGELFF
TGCGCCAGCAGCCAGCAACAGAGTATCGGGAGGGCCGGGAGCGGGGAGCTGTTTTTT
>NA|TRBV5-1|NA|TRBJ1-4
CASSRGADPTNEKLFF
TGCGCCAGCAGCCGGGGAGCAGACCCAACTAATGAAAAACTGTTTTTT
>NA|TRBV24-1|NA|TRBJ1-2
CATSEADYYGYTF
TGTGCCACCAGTGAGGCGGACTACTATGGCTACACCTTC
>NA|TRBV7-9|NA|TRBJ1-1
CASSLGTMDSHTEAFF
TGTGCCAGCAGCCTAGGTACTATGGACAGCCACACTGAAGCTTTCTTT
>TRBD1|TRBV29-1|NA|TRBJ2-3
CSAQGQMSTDTQYF
TGCAGCGCTCAGGGACAGATGAGCACAGATACGCAGTATTTT
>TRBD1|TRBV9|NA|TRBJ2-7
CASSQGQGTLEQYF
TGTGCCAGCAGCCAAGGACAGGGGACTTTGGAGCAGTACTTC
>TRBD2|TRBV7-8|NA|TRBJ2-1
CASSWKRGQFF
TGTGCCAGCAGCTGGAAGCGGGGGCAGTTCTTC
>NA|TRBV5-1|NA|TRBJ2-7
CASSGGRDASYEQYF
TGCGCCAGCAGCGGGGGGCGGGACGCCTCCTACGAGCAGTACTTC
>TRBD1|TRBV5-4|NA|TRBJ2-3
CASSPTPTGAFLTDTQYF
TGTGCCAGCAGCCCAACCCCGACAGGGGCCTTTCTCACAGATACGCAGTATTTT
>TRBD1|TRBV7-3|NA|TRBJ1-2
CASSLGQGEGYTF
TGTGCCAGCAGCCTGGGACAGGGGGAAGGCTACACCTTC
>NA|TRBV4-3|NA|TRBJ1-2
CASSPPGAVYGYTF
TGCGCCAGCAGCCCCCCCGGGGCGGTCTATGGCTACACCTTC
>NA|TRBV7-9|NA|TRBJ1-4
CASSFGVPNEKLFF
TGTGCCAGCAGCTTTGGGGTTCCTAATGAAAAACTGTTTTTT
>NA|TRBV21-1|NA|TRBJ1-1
CASRHKLGTGRAFF
TGTGCCAGCAGGCACAAATTGGGGACAGGGCGAGCTTTCTTT
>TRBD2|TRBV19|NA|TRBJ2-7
CASSIGLAGGNEQYF
TGTGCCAGTAGTATAGGTCTAGCGGGAGGCAACGAGCAGTACTTC
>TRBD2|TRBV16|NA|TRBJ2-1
CASSQVPAGFGNEQFF
TGTGCCAGCAGCCAAGTCCCAGCGGGATTTGGTAATGAGCAGTTCTTC
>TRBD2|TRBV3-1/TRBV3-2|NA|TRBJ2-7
CASSPSSAGGLDEQYF
TGTGCCAGCAGCCCCAGTTCAGCGGGAGGGCTCGACGAGCAGTACTTC
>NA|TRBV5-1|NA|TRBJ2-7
CASSLTLGGGEQYF
TGCGCCAGCAGCCTTACCCTAGGAGGGGGCGAGCAGTACTTC
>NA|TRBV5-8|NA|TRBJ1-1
CASSLRGQKAFF
TGTGCCAGCAGCTTGAGAGGACAGAAAGCTTTCTTT